This T cell receptor (beta chain) appears in the sequencing data of a study of breast tumors, draining lymph nodes, adjacent tissues. Whole-study findings and limits: Most tumor T cells seemingly derive from lymph node, then expand in tumor. Tumor TCR diversity was below lymph nodes but above nontumor tissue. Luminal-like breast cancer showed significantly greater tumor-nontumor repertoire similarity than basal-like breast cancer did. That most tumor T cells come from lymph nodes remained unproven.

The CDR3 is made up of 15 amino acids. V was trimmed by 0 bases and J by 3 bases, leaving 12 bases between them. Germline values: CDR1 GTSNPN, CDR2 SVGIG (reference sequence). TCRdb independently ran MiXCR on the multiplex PCR reads; one entry per CDR3 protein. The sample lists over 200,000 distinct CDR3 sequences, roughly 32% seen once, with about 1.4% in the top ten. Many counts were recorded for this clonotype. No antigen is known for it. Samples came from axillary lymph nodes draining the breast cancer. The chain recombines TRBV30 with TRBJ1-3, with D unresolved. The source material was axillary lymph node tissue. The source of this sequence is a female donor with breast cancer. Some clones in this sample may be carry-over from other donors' samples. CDR3 sequence reads: CAWSVSGVFGNTIYF. The CDR3 nucleotides read TGTGCCTGGAGTGTAAGTGGGGTCTTTGGAAACACCATATATTTT.